This T cell receptor beta chain was captured in a study of shared clonotypes between healthy human individuals. About the research overall: Three CD4 naive, three CD4 memory, two CD8 naive and one CD8 memory plate were used per donor. Study results and caveats: Clonotypes not shared had lower generation probabilities than those common to all four donors.

To note about this clone: Its antigen is as yet unknown.

Trimming cost V 8 bases and J 5 bases, with 9 bases left between them. Germline V gives CDR1 SQVTM, CDR2 ANQGSEA. The CDR3 length is 10 residues. CD45RO-negative, CCR7-positively selected cells formed the naive CD8 fraction, excluding terminally differentiated effector memory CD45RA+ cells. Every contributor of samples was a Caucasian grown-up residing in Nashville, Tennessee. The authors distributed each subset's genomic DNA evenly over several immunoSEQ plates. Only in-frame clones appear in the TCRdb table, and some are missing; sequencing was by immunoSEQ multiplex PCR. This sample has more than 2 million clones, with 93% found just once.

The sequence was collected from a man between 18 and 29 years old in good health. Some clones in this sample may be carry-over from other donors' samples. The sequenced material came from naive CD8+ T cells from PBMCs. V gene TRBV29-1 combines with J gene TRBJ2-5; weak D call: TRBD2 (6 bases). CDR3 in DNA: TGCAGCCTTGGGGGGGAGACCCAGTACTTC. Its protein is CSLGGETQYF.